A selection of T cell receptor beta chains follows, all from one sample in a study of blood T cells in healthy people across ages. TCRdb reprocessed the 5' RACE reads via MiXCR and lists one record per CDR3 protein. This sample has 1.5 million to 2 million distinct CDR3 sequences, with roughly 52% found just once. The sample comprised blood. The receptor set was obtained from a woman between 40 and 50 years old in good health. Both conserved end residues are part of each CDR3. D genes are given only for firm matches. Not all rows give a size; the values are once, few, many and, for expanded clones, a class.

TRBV6-2/TRBV6-3,15,TRBJ2-1,-,TRBD1,CASSNRDRPYNEQFF,TGTGCCAGCAGCAACCGGGACAGGCCTTACAATGAGCAGTTCTTC
TRBV24-1,13,TRBJ2-5,-,-,CATRERTDETQYF,TGTGCCACCAGGGAAAGGACGGATGAGACCCAGTACTTC
TRBV7-8,15,TRBJ2-5,-,TRBD2,CASSYPGLDPETQYF,TGTGCCAGCAGCTACCCGGGACTAGACCCCGAGACCCAGTACTTC
TRBV6-5,17,TRBJ2-5,-,-,CASSYSHTGPQGETQYF,TGTGCCAGCAGTTACTCCCACACAGGGCCACAAGGAGAGACCCAGTACTTC
TRBV9,16,TRBJ1-6,-,-,CANSVGGTGANSPLHF,TGTGCCAACAGCGTAGGAGGGACGGGGGCAAATTCACCCCTCCACTTT
TRBV7-2,15,TRBJ2-1,few,-,CASSRGLVSPNEQFF,TGTGCCAGCAGCCGCGGACTTGTTTCTCCGAATGAGCAGTTCTTC
TRBV5-6,14,TRBJ2-5,few,-,CASSLDWGDKTQYF,TGTGCCAGCAGCTTGGACTGGGGGGACAAGACCCAGTACTTC
TRBV4-1,16,TRBJ2-3,many,-,CASSQVVSGSTDTQYF,TGCGCCAGCAGCCAAGTTGTTAGCGGAAGCACAGATACGCAGTATTTT
TRBV20-1,12,TRBJ1-2,-,-,CSARPALEGYTF,TGCAGTGCCCGTCCGGCGCTAGAGGGCTACACCTTC
TRBV25-1,14,TRBJ1-4,-,TRBD1,CASSTGGFYEKLFF,TGTGCCAGCAGCACAGGGGGCTTTTATGAAAAACTGTTTTTT
TRBV7-9,14,TRBJ2-7,-,-,CASRRDLGDYEQYF,TGTGCCAGCAGGCGTGATTTGGGGGACTACGAGCAGTACTTC
TRBV5-1,14,TRBJ2-7,-,-,CASSLGSSTYEQYF,TGCGCCAGCAGCTTGGGTAGTTCGACCTACGAGCAGTACTTC
TRBV12-3/TRBV12-4,15,TRBJ1-6,-,TRBD1,CASSLDRGRGSPLHF,TGTGCCAGCAGTTTAGACAGGGGACGAGGTTCACCCCTCCACTTT
TRBV4-2,16,TRBJ2-1,-,TRBD2,CASSQHERGGVDEQFF,TGTGCCAGCAGCCAACATGAGCGGGGGGGCGTGGATGAGCAGTTCTTC
TRBV12-3/TRBV12-4,13,TRBJ1-4,-,TRBD1,CASSPTGGEKLFF,TGTGCCAGCAGCCCGACAGGGGGGGAAAAACTGTTTTTT
TRBV6-1,19,TRBJ2-6,once,TRBD1,CASSHPRGQGDSGANVLTF,TGTGCCAGCAGCCACCCACGGGGACAGGGGGATTCTGGGGCCAACGTCCTGACTTTC
TRBV7-2,16,TRBJ2-1,-,TRBD1,CASSLTGGASNNEQFF,TGTGCCAGCAGCTTAACAGGGGGCGCGAGTAACAATGAGCAGTTCTTC
TRBV9,15,TRBJ2-1,-,-,CASSVSPGSYNEQFF,TGTGCCAGCAGCGTATCTCCCGGCTCCTACAATGAGCAGTTCTTC
TRBV15,13,TRBJ1-2,-,-,CATSRASGVGYTF,TGTGCCACCAGCAGAGCATCAGGGGTTGGCTACACCTTC
TRBV20-1,15,TRBJ2-3,few,TRBD2,CSAPVSGGASDTQYF,TGCAGTGCTCCAGTTAGCGGGGGCGCATCAGATACGCAGTATTTT
TRBV7-2,15,TRBJ1-2,-,-,CASSLGGAVNYGYTF,TGTGCCAGCAGCTTAGGGGGGGCAGTTAACTATGGCTACACCTTC
TRBV7-2,19,TRBJ2-3,-,TRBD2,CASSIVMGLAGPNTDTQYF,TGTGCCAGCAGCATCGTGATGGGGCTAGCGGGTCCAAACACAGATACGCAGTATTTT
TRBV29-1,14,TRBJ1-2,-,-,CSVEDRLVNYGYTF,TGCAGCGTTGAAGATCGACTAGTTAACTATGGCTACACCTTC
TRBV28,12,TRBJ2-7,few,-,CASGAVTYEQYF,TGTGCCAGCGGTGCAGTGACCTACGAGCAGTACTTC
TRBV20-1,15,TRBJ2-7,-,TRBD1,CSASPEDRNSYGQYF,TGCAGTGCTAGTCCCGAGGACAGGAACTCCTACGGGCAGTACTTC
TRBV20-1,14,TRBJ2-3,-,TRBD1,CSARQGVTTDTQYF,TGCAGTGCTAGACAGGGGGTAACCACAGATACGCAGTATTTT
TRBV20-1,16,TRBJ2-7,-,TRBD1,CSARDLDRGLTYEQYF,TGCAGTGCTAGAGATCTGGACAGGGGGCTTACCTACGAGCAGTACTTC
TRBV3-1,13,TRBJ1-1,-,-,CASSPYPRPEAFF,TGTGCCAGCAGCCCCTACCCGCGCCCTGAAGCTTTCTTT
TRBV28,14,TRBJ2-5,-,TRBD2,CASGTSGGQETQYF,TGTGCCAGTGGGACTAGCGGGGGGCAAGAGACCCAGTACTTC
TRBV20-1,8,TRBJ1-5,-,-,CSAGAQHF,TGCAGTGCAGGGGCCCAGCATTTT
TRBV7-2,16,TRBJ2-5,-,-,CASRGHGGLPMETQYF,TGTGCCAGCAGGGGACACGGGGGGCTGCCTATGGAGACCCAGTACTTC
TRBV28,18,TRBJ2-1,-,-,CASSGTFGTPSSYNEQFF,TGTGCCAGCAGTGGGACTTTTGGGACCCCTAGCTCCTACAATGAGCAGTTCTTC
TRBV4-1,14,TRBJ1-1,-,-,CASSQGPIRTEAFF,TGCGCCAGCAGCCAAGGTCCTATTAGGACTGAAGCTTTCTTT
TRBV12-5,15,TRBJ1-4,-,-,CASGRTIPTNEKLFF,TGTGCTAGTGGGCGAACAATTCCAACTAATGAAAAACTGTTTTTT
TRBV9,18,TRBJ2-5,-,TRBD1,CASSVAGQGAGAQETQYF,TGTGCCAGCAGCGTCGCGGGACAGGGGGCCGGTGCCCAAGAGACCCAGTACTTC
TRBV20-1,11,TRBJ1-4,few,-,CSAKNNEKLFF,TGCAGTGCTAAGAATAATGAAAAACTGTTTTTT
TRBV20-1,17,TRBJ2-3,-,TRBD2,CSARDLLGGGSTDTQYF,TGCAGTGCTAGAGATCTTTTGGGCGGGGGTAGCACAGATACGCAGTATTTT
TRBV11-2,16,TRBJ2-1,-,-,CASSPSTGAEYNEQFF,TGTGCCAGCAGCCCATCCACGGGGGCCGAGTACAATGAGCAGTTCTTC
TRBV29-1,15,TRBJ2-7,-,TRBD1,CSVEWATGDSYEQYF,TGCAGCGTCGAATGGGCGACAGGGGACTCCTACGAGCAGTACTTC
TRBV6-2/TRBV6-3,14,TRBJ2-5,-,-,CASSYGRSGETQYF,TGTGCCAGCAGTTACGGTCGTTCGGGTGAGACCCAGTACTTC
TRBV9,15,TRBJ1-5,-,-,CASSAFFGLGQPQHF,TGTGCCAGCAGCGCGTTCTTCGGGCTGGGTCAGCCCCAGCATTTT
TRBV7-2,13,TRBJ2-5,-,TRBD2,CASSLAGGGSWYF,TGTGCCAGCAGCTTAGCGGGCGGGGGGTCCTGGTACTTC
TRBV20-1,13,TRBJ2-7,-,-,CSAGETATYEQYF,TGCAGTGCTGGAGAGACGGCTACCTACGAGCAGTACTTC
TRBV20-1,14,TRBJ1-2,-,TRBD1,CSANRDRPNYGYTF,TGCAGTGCTAACCGGGACAGGCCTAACTATGGCTACACCTTC
TRBV7-9,12,TRBJ1-2,few,-,CASSPVQGGYTF,TGTGCCAGCAGCCCAGTACAGGGAGGCTACACCTTC
TRBV6-5,16,TRBJ2-3,-,-,CASSYSSSAFTDTQYF,TGTGCCAGCAGTTACTCGTCTTCCGCCTTCACAGATACGCAGTATTTT
TRBV7-2,15,TRBJ2-4,-,-,CASSLARAGVGEQYF,TGTGCCAGCAGCTTAGCGCGGGCAGGGGTAGGGGAGCAGTACTTC
TRBV7-9,13,TRBJ2-1,few,-,CASSLSGLGEQFF,TGTGCCAGCAGCTTAAGTGGGTTGGGTGAGCAGTTCTTC
TRBV11-2,15,TRBJ2-4,-,TRBD1,CASSSLDRVKNIQYF,TGTGCCAGCAGCTCCCTGGACAGGGTCAAAAACATTCAGTACTTC
TRBV7-2,15,TRBJ2-3,-,-,CASSQNGGVSDTQYF,TGTGCCAGCAGCCAGAACGGCGGGGTGTCAGATACGCAGTATTTT
TRBV7-2,16,TRBJ2-4,few,TRBD1,CASSLFPGGEGNIQYF,TGTGCCAGCAGCTTATTTCCAGGGGGAGAAGGAAACATTCAGTACTTC
TRBV28,13,TRBJ1-2,-,-,CASSLRGMNGYTF,TGTGCCAGCAGTCTCAGGGGAATGAATGGCTACACCTTC
TRBV5-1,16,TRBJ2-6,few,-,CASSLSTGFGANVLTF,TGCGCCAGCAGCTTGTCCACAGGATTTGGGGCCAACGTCCTGACTTTC
TRBV5-1,19,TRBJ2-7,-,TRBD1,CASSSPGQRNDKDYNEQYF,TGCGCCAGCAGCTCTCCGGGACAGAGGAACGATAAAGACTACAATGAGCAGTACTTC
TRBV7-2,13,TRBJ2-4,-,-,CASSTDREGIQYF,TGTGCCAGCAGCACGGACAGGGAGGGCATTCAGTACTTC